Presented here are 2 T cell receptor beta chains from one specimen sequenced in a study of beta chain features in type 1 diabetes. The authors reverse transcribed all of the isolated RNA, so sequencing captured expressed TCRB transcripts. The method was immunoSEQ multiplex PCR; TCRdb's version includes in-frame clones alone and lacks a portion of them. The sample consists of under 950,000 clones, roughly 16% of them appearing once. The sequencing input was naive CD4+ T cells from blood. The receptor set was obtained from a woman between 18 and 29 years old in good health.

This clone was detected a few times. The gene calls are TRBV28 and TRBJ2-4; 11 nucleotides line up with TRBD1. The CDR3 contains 16 residues. J was trimmed by 8 bases and V by 10 bases; bases with no gene match: 16. CDR1 is MDHEN and CDR2 is SYDVKM in the germline V gene. CDR3 protein: CATRTGGAWPQDIQYF. The CDR3 DNA is TGTGCCACCCGGACAGGGGGCGCGTGGCCTCAAGACATTCAGTACTTC.

This clone was seen a handful of times. Additional DNA sequences in this sample encode the identical CDR3. The chain is built from TRBV11-1 and TRBJ2-7; 12 nucleotides align to TRBD2. The trim removed 5 bases at V and 7 bases at J, leaving 6 bases unmatched. Germline lookup yields CDR1 SGHAT and CDR2 FQDESV (reference sequence). The CDR3 totals 14 residues. Written as DNA, the CDR3 is TGTGCCAGCAGCACCGGGACTAGCGGGTATGAGCAGTACTTC. Protein sequence: CASSTGTSGYEQYF.